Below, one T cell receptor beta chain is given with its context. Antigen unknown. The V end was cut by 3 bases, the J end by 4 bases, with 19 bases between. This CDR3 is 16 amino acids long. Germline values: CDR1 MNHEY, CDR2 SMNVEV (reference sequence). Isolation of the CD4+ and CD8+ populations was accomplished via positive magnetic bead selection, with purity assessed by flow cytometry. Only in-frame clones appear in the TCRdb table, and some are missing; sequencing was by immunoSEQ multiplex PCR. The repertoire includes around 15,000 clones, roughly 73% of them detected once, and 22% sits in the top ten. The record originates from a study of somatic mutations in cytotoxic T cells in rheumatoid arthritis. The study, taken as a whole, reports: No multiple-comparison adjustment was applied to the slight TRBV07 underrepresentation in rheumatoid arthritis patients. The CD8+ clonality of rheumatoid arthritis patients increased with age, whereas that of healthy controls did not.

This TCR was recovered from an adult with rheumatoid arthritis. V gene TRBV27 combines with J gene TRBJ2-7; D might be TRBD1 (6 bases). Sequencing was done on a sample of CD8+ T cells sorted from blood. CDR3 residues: CASSFSSGHLLYEQYF. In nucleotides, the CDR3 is TGTGCCAGCAGTTTTAGTTCGGGACACCTATTATACGAGCAGTACTTC.